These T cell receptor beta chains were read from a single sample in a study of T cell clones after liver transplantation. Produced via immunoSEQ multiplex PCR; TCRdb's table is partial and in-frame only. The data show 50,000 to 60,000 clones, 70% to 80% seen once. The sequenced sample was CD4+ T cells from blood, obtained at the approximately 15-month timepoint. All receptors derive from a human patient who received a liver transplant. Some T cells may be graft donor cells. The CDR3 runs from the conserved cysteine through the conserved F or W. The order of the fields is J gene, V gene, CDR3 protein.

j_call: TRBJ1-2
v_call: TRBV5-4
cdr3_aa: CASSLDNYGYTF

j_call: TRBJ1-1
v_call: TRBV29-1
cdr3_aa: CSVVGGADRGLHKTEAFF

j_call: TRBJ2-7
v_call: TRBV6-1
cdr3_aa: CASNADQNSYEQYF

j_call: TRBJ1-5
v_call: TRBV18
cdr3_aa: CASSRSGQDQPQHF

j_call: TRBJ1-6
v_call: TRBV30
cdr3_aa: CAWSRPGDSPLHF

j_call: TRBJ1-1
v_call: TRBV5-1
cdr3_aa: CASTTQGLTEAFF

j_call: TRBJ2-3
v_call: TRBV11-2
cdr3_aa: CASSRRLGGDADTQYF

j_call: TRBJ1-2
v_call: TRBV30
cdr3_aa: CAWKTEFGYGYTF

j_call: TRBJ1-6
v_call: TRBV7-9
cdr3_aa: CASTIGQNNSPLHF

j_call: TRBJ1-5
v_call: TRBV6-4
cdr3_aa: CASSSTDNQPQHF

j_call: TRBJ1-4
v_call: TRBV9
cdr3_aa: CASSGGQGNEKLFF

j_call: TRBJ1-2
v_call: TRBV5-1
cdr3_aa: CASSTSPTGGNYGYTF

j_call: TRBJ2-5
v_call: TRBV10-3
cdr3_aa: CAISPGGRETQYF

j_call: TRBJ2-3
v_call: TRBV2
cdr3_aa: CASSYLASDTQYF

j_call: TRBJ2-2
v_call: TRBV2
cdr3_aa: CASSEQGANTGELFF

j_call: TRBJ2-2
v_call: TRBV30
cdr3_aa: CAWSYPLEQTSGGANTGELFF

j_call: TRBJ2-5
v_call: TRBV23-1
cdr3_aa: CASSQGQGVGETQYF

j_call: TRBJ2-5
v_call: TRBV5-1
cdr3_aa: CASSPGTSGGAQETQYF